This T cell receptor (beta chain) was found in a study of memory CD8 T cells in hepatitis C reinfection. Study summary: Reinfection meant HCV RNA positivity after two negatives ≥60 days apart.

Method: immunoSEQ multiplex PCR; TCRdb's copy keeps in-frame clones and lacks some. The repertoire includes under 60,000 clones, nearly 90% of them detected once, and roughly 1% sits in the top ten. The germline V gene has CDR1 MNHEY and CDR2 SMNVEV (reference sequence). The length of the CDR3 is 11 residues. J gave up 11 bases and V 6 bases, and 4 bases lay outside the gene matches. Indicated time point: pre-reinfection, 55 to 20 weeks before reinfection detection. The sorted cells went straight to TCR sequencing with no prior in vitro expansion. A couple of donors provided sorted CD3+ CD8+ CD45RO- naive CD8 T cells at all three reinfection time points.

This rearrangement joins TRBV27 to TRBJ2-7; 10 nucleotides match TRBD2. This clonotype was sampled from a man aged 18 to 30 with hepatitis C virus infection. The source material was naive CD8+ T cells sorted from blood. This CDR3 reads CASRTSGWEYF. DNA of the CDR3: TGTGCCAGCAGGACTAGCGGGTGGGAGTACTTC.